This entry lists 8 T cell receptor beta chains sequenced from one sample in a study of T-cell memory formation after mild COVID-19. TCRdb called the 5' RACE reads again in MiXCR, with one record for every CDR3 protein. The sample includes 150,000 to 200,000 distinct CDR3 sequences, under 20% of them seen just once. Sequences were obtained from PBMCs or a T cell subset sorted from them (not recorded which). The receptors stem from an adult woman who had mild COVID-19 (a few samples of this study predate the infection). Cell type and time point are not known.

V is TRBV4-1 and J is TRBJ1-5; tentative D call: TRBD1 (6 bases). The CDR3 extends over 16 amino acids. V was clipped by 1 base and J by 4 bases, with 14 bases between them. Germline CDR1 reads MGHRA; CDR2 reads YSYEKL. CDR3 nucleotides: TGCGCCAGCAGCCAAGTTCCGGGACAAACAAATCAGCCCCAGCATTTT. It specifies CASSQVPGQTNQPQHF.

The chain employs TRBV5-1 and TRBJ2-7; 7 positions agree with TRBD2. The germline CDR1 and CDR2 sequences are SGHRS and YFSETQ. The CDR3 is made up of 16 amino acids. Trimming cost V 7 bases and J 5 bases; bases outside gene matches: 18. CDR3 amino acids: CASASNRGGPRNEQYF. DNA of the CDR3: TGCGCCAGCGCCAGTAACCGCGGGGGACCTCGGAACGAGCAGTACTTC.

The chain links TRBV30 to TRBJ1-1; tentative D call: TRBD1 (6 bases). V was clipped by 5 bases and J by 6 bases, with 19 bases between them. The germline gives CDR1 GTSNPN, CDR2 SVGIG (reference sequence). The CDR3 spans 14 residues. The CDR3 here is CAWRFVGGLAEAFF. The CDR3, as DNA: TGTGCCTGGCGTTTCGTTGGGGGGCTGGCTGAAGCTTTCTTT.

There are a few counts of this clonotype. This chain links TRBV29-1 with TRBJ2-5; D is perhaps TRBD1 or TRBD2 (6 bases each). This CDR3 has 13 residues. Trimming removed 8 bases from V and 5 bases from J, with 18 bases in between. From germline, CDR1 is SQVTM and CDR2 ANQGSEA. For the CDR3, the DNA is TGCAGCATCGATCAAGGGGGGCGCGAGACCCAGTACTTC. Amino acids: CSIDQGGRETQYF.

This clonotype turned up a few times. V gene TRBV10-3 combines with J gene TRBJ2-3; unclear D gene. The CDR3 length is 15 residues. V was shortened by 4 bases and J by 1 base, with 12 bases between the two germline ends. Looked up from germline, CDR1 is ENHRY and CDR2 is SYGVKD. CDR3 in DNA: TGTGCCATCAGTGTAGGCGGAAAGGGCACAGATACGCAGTATTTT. Translation: CAISVGGKGTDTQYF.

This clonotype has only a few counts. The chain has TRBV6-2 or TRBV6-3 and TRBJ2-5; D possibly matches TRBD1 or TRBD2 (5 bases each). The CDR3 is made up of 15 amino acids. V was shortened by 2 bases and J by 5 bases, with 15 bases between the two germline ends. Germline V CDR1 and CDR2: MNHEY, SVGEGT. CDR3 loop: CASSYGGVRWETQYF. The CDR3 coding sequence is TGTGCCAGCAGTTACGGGGGAGTTCGTTGGGAGACCCAGTACTTC.

This sequence joins TRBV7-2 and TRBJ2-5; D may be TRBD2 (6 bases). Germline loops: CDR1 SGHTA, CDR2 FQGNSA. V was shortened by 1 base and J by 7 bases, with 13 bases between the two germline ends. The CDR3 is 14 residues long. CDR3 in amino acids: CASSLDPTAGTQYF. CDR3 nucleotide sequence: TGTGCCAGCAGCTTAGATCCGACAGCGGGGACCCAGTACTTC.

V gene TRBV12-3 or TRBV12-4 combines with J gene TRBJ1-5; the D is unclear. This CDR3 comprises 14 residues. With 7 bases removed from V and 0 bases from J, the gap between germline ends came to 10 bases. CDR3 amino acids: CASTSLYSNQPQHF. CDR3 nucleotides: TGTGCCAGCACTTCTCTTTATAGCAATCAGCCCCAGCATTTT.